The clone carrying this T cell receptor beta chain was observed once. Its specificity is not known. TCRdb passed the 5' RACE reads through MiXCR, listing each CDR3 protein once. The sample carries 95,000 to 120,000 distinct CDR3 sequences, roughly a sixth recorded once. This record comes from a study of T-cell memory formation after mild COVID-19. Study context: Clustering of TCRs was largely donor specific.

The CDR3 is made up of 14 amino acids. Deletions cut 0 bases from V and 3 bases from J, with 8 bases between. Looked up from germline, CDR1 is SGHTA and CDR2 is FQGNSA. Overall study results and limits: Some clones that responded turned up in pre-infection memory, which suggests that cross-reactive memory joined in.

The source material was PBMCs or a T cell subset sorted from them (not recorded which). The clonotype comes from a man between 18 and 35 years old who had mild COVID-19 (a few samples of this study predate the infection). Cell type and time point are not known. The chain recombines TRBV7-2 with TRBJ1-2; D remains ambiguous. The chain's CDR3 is CASSLAYLDYGYTF. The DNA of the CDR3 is TGTGCCAGCAGCTTAGCGTATCTTGACTATGGCTACACCTTC. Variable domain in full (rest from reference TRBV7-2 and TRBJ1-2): GAGVSQSPSNKVTEKGKDVELRCDPISGHTALYWYRQSLGQGLEFLIYFQGNSAPDKSGLPSDRFSAERTGGSVSTLTIQRTQQEDSAVYLCASSLAYLDYGYTFGSGTRLTVV.